The entry that follows covers one TCR beta chain sequence. No antigen is known for it. Assay used: immunoSEQ multiplex PCR; TCRdb lists only in-frame clones, some missing. The repertoire consists of under 90,000 clones, with around 87% occurring once and the leading ten covering around 0.95%. This sample is part of a study of OX40 agonist ivuxolimab in advanced cancers. Findings and caveats of the study: The specificity for antigen of the expanded peripheral T cells was not determined.

CDR1 and CDR2 from the germline V gene are SEHNR and FQNEAQ (reference sequence). This CDR3 is 13 amino acids long. Trimming shortened V by 8 bases and J by 0 bases, and 5 bases separated the two germline ends. Sequencing was performed on CD4+ or CD8+ T cells sorted from blood, taken in a trial of the OX40 agonist ivuxolimab. The chain carries TRBV7-9 and TRBJ2-6; D call uncertain. The clonotype comes from an adult with an advanced solid tumor such as melanoma, head and neck, liver or kidney cancer. In DNA form, the CDR3 reads TGTGCCAGCGTTAGCTCTGGGGCCAACGTCCTGACTTTC. Protein: CASVSSGANVLTF.